The 30 T cell receptor beta chains below come from one sample, sequenced in a study of post-analysis software for immune sequencing data. Study findings and constraints: Several TRBV segments (TRBV5-6, TRBV5-1 and TRBV20-1 among them) occurred more frequently in patients than in controls.

Every TCR beta cDNA library bore unique molecular identifiers. TCRdb reprocessed the PCR reads with MiXCR, giving one entry per CDR3 protein. The table shows 500,000 to 600,000 distinct CDR3 sequences, with around 40% occurring only once. These receptors' targets are unknown. The sequencing sample was made of blood. All receptors come from a girl between 5 and 17 years old with multiple sclerosis.

The V and J genes are TRBV29-1 and TRBJ2-7; 9 bases match TRBD2. The CDR3 sequence is 14 residues long. The J segment lost 1 base and the V segment lost 6 bases, leaving 7 bases of the junction unmatched. CDR1 and CDR2 (germline): SQVTM, ANQGSEA. In DNA, the CDR3 is TGCAGCGTAGGGGCTAGCGGGAAATCCTACGAGCAGTACTTC. This gives the protein CSVGASGKSYEQYF.

Only a few counts were recorded for this clonotype. The gene calls are TRBV20-1 and TRBJ1-2; TRBD1 matches at 9 bases. The germline V gene has CDR1 DFQATT and CDR2 SNEGSKA (reference sequence). The CDR3 consists of 16 residues. V shed 6 bases and J 8 bases; nucleotides not matched to a gene: 19. CDR3 in amino acids: CSAGRGTGYTIGGYTF. The CDR3 DNA is TGCAGTGCGGGGAGGGGGACAGGGTATACAATCGGGGGCTACACCTTC.

This sequence joins TRBV10-3 and TRBJ2-7; 9 bases fit TRBD1. The germline CDR1 and CDR2 sequences are ENHRY and SYGVKD. The CDR3 has 12 amino acids. CDR3 bases: TGTGTCACCGCCGGGACAGGGTACGAGCAGTACTTC. Its protein product is CVTAGTGYEQYF.

This rearrangement joins TRBV4-1 to TRBJ2-7; D perhaps matches TRBD2 (6 bases). V gave up 1 base and J gave up 0 bases, with 13 bases separating them. CDR1 and CDR2 from the germline V gene are MGHRA and YSYEKL. The CDR3 sequence is 16 residues long. In DNA, the CDR3 is TGCGCCAGCAGCCAAGTTGTCGGGAGTAGCTCCTACGAGCAGTACTTC. This encodes CASSQVVGSSSYEQYF.

This clonotype has a handful of counts. This chain connects TRBV5-5 to TRBJ1-1, with D tentatively TRBD1 (6 bases). The CDR3 runs 15 residues. V lost 4 bases and J lost 1, with 14 bases in between. The V gene's germline CDR1 is SGHKS and CDR2 YYEKEE (reference sequence). The CDR3 region is CASSSRDKTNTEAFF. CDR3 in DNA: TGTGCCAGCAGCAGCCGGGACAAAACGAACACTGAAGCTTTCTTT.

This clonotype showed up many times. The genes are TRBV11-2 and TRBJ1-2, with unresolved D. Looked up from germline, CDR1 is SGHAT and CDR2 is FQNNGV. CDR3 length equals 12 residues. With 4 bases removed from V and 7 bases from J, the gap between germline ends came to 10 bases. The CDR3, as DNA: TGTGCCAGCAGCTCCCAAGGGTCTGGCTACACCTTC. It yields the protein CASSSQGSGYTF.

This rearrangement joins TRBV20-1 to TRBJ1-2; D might be TRBD1 (6 bases). This CDR3 comprises 13 residues. Germline CDR1 DFQATT, CDR2 SNEGSKA (reference sequence). Trimming removed 7 bases from V and 7 bases from J, with 19 bases in between. CDR3 sequence (DNA): TGCAGTGGGGGGGCAGGGGATACGAGTGGCTACACCTTC. It specifies CSGGAGDTSGYTF.

CDR3 nucleotide sequence: TGTGCCAGTAGAGCGAGCGGGAACACCGGGGAGCTGTTTTTT. Amino acid sequence: CASRASGNTGELFF. The chain uses TRBV19 and TRBJ2-2; a weak D match, TRBD2 (5 bases). CDR1 and CDR2 (germline): LNHDA, SQIVND (reference sequence). V was cut by 6 bases and J by 1 base, with 9 bases left in between. The CDR3 runs to 14 residues.

The CDR3 here is CASKSTGTIDGYTF. The DNA of the CDR3 is TGTGCCAGCAAATCTACCGGGACGATCGACGGCTACACCTTC. The chain is built from TRBV12-3 or TRBV12-4 and TRBJ1-2, with a possible D match to TRBD1 (5 bases). Trimming took 7 bases from V and 8 from J, leaving 20 bases between them. This CDR3 region has 14 residues.

V usage is TRBV6-2 or TRBV6-3 and J usage is TRBJ2-5; no definite D call. The germline V and J ends were trimmed by 4 bases and 4 bases, with 19 bases remaining between them. The germline V gene encodes CDR1 MNHEY and CDR2 SVGEGT. This CDR3 contains 16 residues. The CDR3 region is CASSCSDRQPGETQYF. The CDR3 DNA sequence: TGTGCCAGCAGTTGCTCGGACCGGCAACCAGGAGAGACCCAGTACTTC.

The rearrangement uses TRBV10-3 and TRBJ2-3; the match to TRBD1 covers 8 bases. CDR1 is ENHRY and CDR2 is SYGVKD in the germline V gene. V gave up 7 bases and J gave up 3 bases; unmatched junction bases: 9. This CDR3 contains 15 residues. In nucleotides, the CDR3 is TGTGCCATCACTTCAGACAGGGGTGAGACAGATACGCAGTATTTT. Translation: CAITSDRGETDTQYF.

V is TRBV28 and J is TRBJ2-7, with 13 bases matching TRBD2. This CDR3 has 17 amino acids. V was clipped by 3 bases and J by 1 base; unmatched bases: 6. Germline CDR1 is MDHEN and CDR2 is SYDVKM. This CDR3 is CASSFGLAGVSSYEQYF. Written as DNA, the CDR3 is TGTGCCAGCAGTTTCGGACTAGCGGGAGTCTCGTCCTACGAGCAGTACTTC.

The chain joins TRBV5-1 to TRBJ1-1; D unresolved. Germline V gene sequence: CDR1 SGHRS, CDR2 YFSETQ. The ends were cut back, 4 bases at V and 1 base at J, with 23 bases in the middle. This CDR3 comprises 18 residues. The CDR3 nucleotides read TGCGCCAGCAGCCTTCTCGGGGTGGCAGACATGAAGAACACTGAAGCTTTCTTT. Translated: CASSLLGVADMKNTEAFF.

The V and J genes are TRBV30 and TRBJ1-4; perhaps TRBD1 as D (6 bases). Per the germline V gene, CDR1 is GTSNPN and CDR2 is SVGIG (reference sequence). This CDR3 contains 15 residues. Between the trimmed V and J ends, which lost 4 bases and 2 bases, there was a span of 14 bases. DNA for the CDR3: TGTGCCTGGAACTCACGACAGGCTACTAATGAAAAACTGTTTTTT. It codes for CAWNSRQATNEKLFF.

J is TRBJ2-1 and V is TRBV3-1; D remains unclear. Germline CDR1 and CDR2: LGHDT and YNNKEL (reference sequence). There are 12 residues in the CDR3. Trimming stripped 4 bases from V and 10 bases from J, with 11 bases between. The CDR3 nucleotides read TGTGCCAGCAGCCTTCAATATAGGGAGCAGTTCTTC. Amino acid sequence: CASSLQYREQFF.

For this clonotype: The germline gene is not matched at one end of the junction; a read error may be the cause. This chain connects TRBV12-3 or TRBV12-4 to TRBJ1-4, with D unresolved. The CDR3 totals 14 residues. CDR3 in amino acids: CASSLVGTNEKLYF. CDR3 in DNA: TGTGCCAGCAGTTTAGTTGGAACTAATGAAAAACTGTATTTT.

This clonotype was detected only a few times. The V call is TRBV6-2 or TRBV6-3, the J call TRBJ2-3; TRBD2 agrees at 10 bases. The germline CDR1 and CDR2 sequences are MNHEY and SVGEGT. This CDR3 has 18 residues. Trimming removed 9 bases from V and 1 base from J; junction bases left unmatched: 16. CDR3 protein: CASHAASGRLRRTDTQYF. The CDR3 DNA reads as TGTGCCAGTCATGCGGCTAGCGGGAGATTAAGGCGCACAGATACGCAGTATTTT.

The chain carries TRBV12-3 or TRBV12-4 and TRBJ2-4; D is ambiguous. Trimming stripped 3 bases from V and 7 bases from J, with 10 bases between. This CDR3 is 13 amino acids long. The CDR3 DNA reads as TGTGCCAGCAGTTTCGACCCGCGGAACATTCAGTACTTC. Amino acids: CASSFDPRNIQYF.

This clonotype showed up just a few times. This rearrangement joins TRBV29-1 to TRBJ2-7; 10 bases agree with TRBD1. The V and J ends lost 5 bases and 6 bases, in that order; junction bases with no gene match: 7. Germline assignment: CDR1 SQVTM and CDR2 ANQGSEA. The CDR3 has 13 residues. Written as DNA, the CDR3 is TGCAGCGTTATTGGACAGGGGGGTCCCGAGCAGTACTTC. It encodes CSVIGQGGPEQYF.

This clonotype occurred a few times. The J gene is TRBJ1-2, the V gene TRBV9; weak D call: TRBD1 (6 bases). Trimming removed 4 bases at V and 3 bases at J, with 19 bases between. Germline V gives CDR1 SGDLS, CDR2 YYNGEE. The CDR3 length is 16 residues. The CDR3 sequence: CASSPRVGGGDYGYTF. The CDR3 region has the DNA TGTGCCAGCAGCCCTCGAGTGGGGGGCGGGGACTATGGCTACACCTTC.

This clonotype showed up many times. V is TRBV29-1 and J is TRBJ2-5; D uncertain. The germline V gene encodes CDR1 SQVTM and CDR2 ANQGSEA. This CDR3 is built from 13 residues. V lost 6 bases and J 0 bases, leaving 11 bases between the germline ends. DNA for the CDR3: TGCAGCGTAGCTCACAGTTACCAAGAGACCCAGTACTTC. Translation: CSVAHSYQETQYF.

This clonotype showed up just a few times. The V gene is TRBV12-3 or TRBV12-4, the J gene TRBJ2-7; a weak D match, TRBD1 (6 bases). V gave up 5 bases and J gave up 2 bases, with 10 bases separating them. The CDR3 totals 13 residues. The CDR3 loop is CASSRQETYEQYF. CDR3 bases: TGTGCCAGCAGTCGACAGGAGACCTACGAGCAGTACTTC.

In its sample, this clonotype was seen a few times. This sequence joins TRBV18 and TRBJ2-5; D is undetermined. Trimming stripped 1 base from V and 1 base from J, with 4 bases between. From germline, CDR1 is KGHSH and CDR2 LQKENI. The CDR3 is made up of 13 amino acids. In nucleotides, the CDR3 is TGTGCCAGCTCACCACTGACCCAAGAGACCCAGTACTTC. It yields the protein CASSPLTQETQYF.

This clonotype has only a few counts. In DNA form, the CDR3 reads TGCGCCAGCAGCCCCTTCGGGGCAGGGGGTAGTGCGGAGACCCAGTACTTC. Protein product: CASSPFGAGGSAETQYF. The genes are TRBV4-1 and TRBJ2-5, with 7 bases aligning to TRBD1. The trim removed 4 bases at V and 5 bases at J, leaving 16 bases unmatched. The CDR3 runs to 17 residues. Germline values: CDR1 MGHRA, CDR2 YSYEKL.

The table lists this clonotype with a few counts. The rearrangement links TRBV7-8 to TRBJ2-1, with 11 bases that match TRBD1. Germline CDR1 and CDR2: SGHVS and FQNEAQ. The J segment lost 5 bases and the V segment lost 5 bases, leaving 5 bases of the junction unmatched. The CDR3 has 15 amino acids. CDR3 amino acids: CASSKPGQGDNEQFF. CDR3 sequence (DNA): TGTGCCAGCAGCAAACCGGGACAGGGGGACAATGAGCAGTTCTTC.

The chain uses TRBV20-1 and TRBJ1-1; D perhaps matches TRBD1 (5 bases). The V gene lost 3 bases and the J gene lost 10 bases, with 27 bases spanning the gap. CDR1 DFQATT and CDR2 SNEGSKA come from the germline V gene (reference sequence). This CDR3 spans 16 amino acids. The CDR3 region is CSARVSGHRSVGLAFF. DNA for the CDR3: TGCAGTGCTAGGGTTTCAGGACATCGTTCCGTGGGGCTAGCTTTCTTT.

The chain recombines TRBV12-3 or TRBV12-4 with TRBJ2-3, with 7 bases fitting TRBD2. This CDR3 region has 14 residues. V shed 6 bases, J shed 4 bases, and the junction held 7 bases outside the gene matches. CDR3 coding DNA: TGTGCCAGCAGGCGACTAGCAGAGGCAGATACGCAGTATTTT. It specifies CASRRLAEADTQYF.

The rearrangement joins TRBV7-7 to TRBJ2-1, with D perhaps TRBD1 or TRBD2 (5 bases each). In germline, CDR1 is SSHAT, CDR2 FNYEAQ (reference sequence). The CDR3 length is 16 residues. The V end was cut by 7 bases, the J end by 2 bases, with 18 bases between. CDR3 sequence: CASTEGVGSPYNEQFF. CDR3 in DNA: TGTGCCAGCACCGAAGGGGTAGGGAGCCCCTACAATGAGCAGTTCTTC.

The chain has TRBV20-1 and TRBJ1-2; D is unresolved. The CDR3 covers 12 residues. The germline gives CDR1 DFQATT, CDR2 SNEGSKA (reference sequence). Trimming removed 0 bases from V and 5 bases from J, with 7 bases in between. The CDR3 region has the DNA TGCAGTGCTAGAGAACAGCAGTATGGCTACACCTTC. Translated: CSAREQQYGYTF.

This clonotype was detected ten times or more. J is TRBJ2-5 and V is TRBV29-1; D gene unclear. The CDR3 is 12 amino acids. Germline assignment: CDR1 SQVTM and CDR2 ANQGSEA. V lost 7 bases, J lost 4 bases, and 13 bases lay in between. CDR3 amino acids: CSADYDGETQYF. CDR3 in DNA: TGCAGCGCCGATTATGATGGAGAGACCCAGTACTTC. The full variable domain, with the rest looked up from reference TRBV29-1 and TRBJ2-5, is SAVISQKPSRDICQRGTSLTIQCQVDSQVTMMFWYRQQPGQSLTLIATANQGSEATYESGFVIDKFPISRPNLTFSTLTVSNMSPEDSSIYLCSADYDGETQYFGPGTRLLVL.